This T cell receptor (beta chain) is from a study of blood T cell repertoires in COVID-19. Study overall: Sites in the United States, Italy and Spain provided acute and convalescent COVID-19 samples.

Participants, 18 to 89 years old, spanned approximately 26 US areas. The recovered donors of Cohort 3 showed two negative PCRs, clearance, or symptom resolution. Original data processing: Amplification with reference gene primers provided the estimates of nucleated cell counts. Libraries were prepared by immunoSEQ multiplex PCR; TCRdb keeps only in-frame clonotypes and omits some of them. V and J calls and clone size follow that table, whereas D and trimming were derived from the DNA. The table shows around 380,000 clones, with around 87% occurring only once. Germline lookup yields CDR1 ENHRY and CDR2 SYGVKD. The CDR3 sequence is 15 residues long. J lost 6 bases, V lost 2 bases, and 4 bases had no gene match.

Sequencing was performed on PBMCs or T cells enriched from blood (not recorded which). The chain employs TRBV10-3 and TRBJ1-6; 7 nucleotides align to TRBD1. This sequence was found in a man in his thirties or forties who had recovered from COVID-19. As DNA, the CDR3 is TGTGCCATCAGTGAGCGCGGGGACAGTAATTCACCCCTCCACTTT. It encodes CAISERGDSNSPLHF.